Reported below is one T cell receptor (beta chain). The sample is drawn from a study of blood T cell repertoires in COVID-19. For the study at large: COVID-19 samples collected from the United States, Italy and Spain covered acute and convalescent phases.

Data came from immunoSEQ multiplex PCR; TCRdb stores just in-frame clones and leaves some out. The table includes some 180,000 clones, 89% detected once. The TCR was taken from a man between 35 and 55 years old with acute or convalescent COVID-19. Input material: peripheral blood.

CDR3 loop: CASSAAGADTQYF. The CDR3 bases are TGTGCCAGCAGCGCCGCGGGGGCCGATACGCAGTATTTT. The chain uses TRBV9 and TRBJ2-3, with D possibly TRBD2 on 7 matching bases. Trimming shortened V by 3 bases and J by 6 bases, and 11 bases separated the two germline ends. This CDR3 has 13 amino acids. Germline V lookup: CDR1 SGDLS, CDR2 YYNGEE.